The sequence of this T cell receptor beta chain was determined in a study of cytomegalovirus exposure and HLA in healthy donors. This clone has a single count. Its antigen remains unidentified. Study observations and caveats: Most likely, a cluster of highly shared sequence variants arose as a sequencing artifact. With high specificity and sensitivity, the classifier reportedly diagnosed cytomegalovirus status. Immune exposure information available was restricted to CMV serostatus.

Donors sampled were nominally healthy, though unrecorded immune exposures were likely. Looked up from germline, CDR1 is SGHRS and CDR2 is YFSETQ. Trimming removed 3 bases at V and 3 bases at J, with 25 bases between. The CDR3 runs 19 residues. The PCR employed 60 Vbeta primers together with 13 Jbeta primers. Profiling relied on immunoSEQ multiplex PCR, and the TCRdb table lists in-frame clones only, not all of them. The data contain over 100,000 clones, roughly three fifths of them seen just once; the ten biggest clones take up more than 8.5%. The clonotype originates from a man aged 35 to 55 in good health and CMV-seropositive. Sequencing input: PBMCs. The chain uses TRBV5-1 and TRBJ2-1; D may be TRBD2 (6 bases). The CDR3 protein is CASSSPPGGGLKSYNEQFF. CDR3 in DNA: TGCGCCAGCAGCTCCCCCCCCGGGGGAGGACTAAAAAGCTACAATGAGCAGTTCTTC.